A selection of T cell receptor beta chains follows, all from one sample in a study of identical twins. TCRdb re-called the 5' RACE reads with MiXCR, one entry per CDR3 protein. The table lists about 100,000 distinct CDR3 sequences, 4.5% to 6.5% of them singletons, with about 12% in the top ten. Sample: memory T cells sorted from blood. Receptors originate from a woman in her fifties or sixties in good health. The CDR3 runs from the conserved cysteine through the conserved F or W. The order of the fields is V gene, clone size, J gene, D gene, CDR3 DNA, CDR3 protein. The D gene is left open where the match is weak. Clone size appears in some rows only: once, few, many, or a class for an expanded clone.

TRBV14	medium-sized	TRBJ2-1	.	TGTGCCAGCAGCCAAGATCGGGGATTTAGCGACCATGAGCAGTTCTTC	CASSQDRGFSDHEQFF
TRBV6-1	few	TRBJ2-6	TRBD1	TGTGCCAGCAGTGAAGGACAGGGGACTGGGGCCAACGTCCTGACTTTC	CASSEGQGTGANVLTF
TRBV29-1	many	TRBJ1-1	.	TGCAGCGCCCGGGCCACGAACACTGAAGCTTTCTTT	CSARATNTEAFF
TRBV5-1	many	TRBJ2-2	.	TGCGCCAGCAGCTTGCGGCGGGACACCGGGGAGCTGTTTTTT	CASSLRRDTGELFF
TRBV14	many	TRBJ2-4	.	TGTGCCAGCAGCCAAGTGGGGGTGGCCAAAAACATTCAGTACTTC	CASSQVGVAKNIQYF
TRBV6-4	.	TRBJ2-5	.	TGTGCCAGCTCCAGTTATCCGGGGGAGACCCAGTACTTC	CASSSYPGETQYF
TRBV10-3	many	TRBJ2-3	TRBD2	TGTGCCATCACCGCCGGGACTAGAGCAGATACGCAGTATTTT	CAITAGTRADTQYF
TRBV24-1	many	TRBJ2-6	.	TGTGCCACCTCGTCTGGGGGTTCCTCTGGGGCCAACGTCCTGACTTTC	CATSSGGSSGANVLTF
TRBV5-1	many	TRBJ2-3	TRBD2	TGCGCCAGCAGCGTAAGCCAATCAGCGGGAGGCGTAGCAGATACGCAGTATTTT	CASSVSQSAGGVADTQYF
TRBV5-6	many	TRBJ2-1	TRBD1	TGTGCCAGCAGACCCAACCGGGACAGGTACTACAATGAGCAGTTCTTC	CASRPNRDRYYNEQFF
TRBV5-6	many	TRBJ1-2	.	TGTGCCAGCAGCACTTCGGGACGGATCTATGGCTACACCTTC	CASSTSGRIYGYTF
TRBV25-1	many	TRBJ1-1	.	TGTGCCAGCTCCCGTGGGGGGAACACTGAAGCTTTCTTT	CASSRGGNTEAFF
TRBV29-1	.	TRBJ2-2	TRBD1	TGCAGCGTTGGGGACAGGGAAAGGAACACCGGGGAGCTGTTTTTT	CSVGDRERNTGELFF
TRBV5-5	many	TRBJ1-3	TRBD1	TGTGCCAGCAGACCTACAGGGGGTGGAAACACCATATATTTT	CASRPTGGGNTIYF